At least ten counts were recorded for the clone carrying this TCR beta chain. The antigen is undetermined. These data are taken from a study of CD8 T cells in ankylosing spondylitis. General observations from the study: There were earlier reports of some motif variants in reactive arthritis synovial fluid and blood. A TCR beta motif of several highly homologous variants seemed to mark ankylosing spondylitis blood.

CDR3 length: 16 amino acids. Trimming stripped 4 bases from V and 3 bases from J, with 18 bases between. Germline CDR1 and CDR2: SGHRS and YFSETQ. Researchers built TCR beta libraries using quantitative 5'-RACE with molecular barcodes. One entry per CDR3 protein results from TCRdb running MiXCR on the 5' RACE reads. This repertoire shows under 300,000 distinct CDR3 sequences, over 9.5% found once; its top ten account for about 3%. The chain recombines TRBV5-1 with TRBJ2-3; perhaps D is TRBD1 or TRBD2 (5 bases each). Input material: blood, either unsorted or a sorted T cell fraction (not recorded which). This clonotype was obtained from a male donor with ankylosing spondylitis or in good health (not recorded which). The CDR3 nucleotides are TGCGCCAGCAGCGGTGAGAGGGGCAAAGGAACAGATACGCAGTATTTT. Translating gives CASSGERGKGTDTQYF.